Below, 29 T cell receptor beta chains from the same sample are listed, as sequenced in a study of Ad26.COV2.S vaccination and SARS-CoV-2 variants. Specified treatment: about 20 received Ad26.COV2.S at low or high dose, single or two shots; 5 received placebo; per-sample allocation not given. Samples analyzed were those drawn on day 63 after the first vaccine or placebo injection. Assay: immunoSEQ multiplex PCR; the TCRdb copy retains only in-frame clones and omits some. The sample has hundreds of thousands of clones; 80% to 90% are singletons. The material sequenced was peripheral blood, taken in a trial of Ad26.COV2.S vaccine versus placebo. The receptors were gathered from a person between 18 and 65 years old who received the Ad26.COV2.S COVID-19 vaccine or a placebo.

This clone was observed a handful of times. The rearrangement links TRBV7-7 to TRBJ2-7; D gene uncertain. The CDR3 is 15 residues long. Trimming cost V 5 bases and J 1 base, with 15 bases left between them. Germline lookup yields CDR1 SSHAT and CDR2 FNYEAQ (reference sequence). Here the CDR3 reads CASSLNSATSYEQYF. The CDR3 region has the DNA TGTGCCAGCAGCCTCAACAGTGCGACGTCCTACGAGCAGTACTTC.

V usage is TRBV4-3 and J usage is TRBJ2-7, with 7 bases aligning to TRBD1. CDR3 length: 17 residues. The germline V gene encodes CDR1 LGHNA and CDR2 YSLEER. J was trimmed by 4 bases and V by 0 bases; bases with no gene match: 12. CDR3: CASSQDTGTAESYEQYF. The CDR3 nucleotides read TGCGCCAGCAGCCAAGATACCGGGACAGCCGAATCGTACGAGCAGTACTTC.

This chain connects TRBV3-1 (or the pseudogene TRBV3-2) to TRBJ2-7; no definite D call. The CDR3 has 13 residues. V was pared by 2 bases and J by 1 base, with 6 bases between. Germline V gene lookup returns CDR1 LGHDT and CDR2 YNNKEL (reference sequence). CDR3 loop: CASSQLISYEQYF. The CDR3 DNA is TGTGCCAGCAGCCAACTCATATCCTACGAGCAGTACTTC.

The rearrangement uses TRBV4-2 and TRBJ2-3, with 13 bases fitting TRBD2. The CDR3 has 17 residues. With V trimmed by 1 base and J by 10 bases, 11 bases remained unmatched. CDR1 and CDR2 from the germline V gene are LGHNA and YNFKEQ. The CDR3 is CASSQVWRETSGRAQYF. Written as DNA, the CDR3 is TGTGCCAGCAGCCAAGTGTGGAGGGAAACTAGCGGGAGGGCGCAGTATTTT.

There are many counts of this clone. The J gene is TRBJ1-2, the V gene TRBV14; D is unclear. From germline, CDR1 is SGHDN and CDR2 FVKESK. There are 15 residues in the CDR3. Trimming left V 1 base short and J 2 bases short, with 11 bases between. The CDR3 loop is CASSQGVGANYGYTF. The CDR3 DNA reads TGTGCCAGCAGCCAAGGAGTGGGAGCAAACTATGGCTACACCTTC.

The V call is TRBV24-1, the J call TRBJ2-3; 7 bases align to TRBD1. With V trimmed by 3 bases and J by 0 bases, 5 bases remained unmatched. The CDR3 spans 16 residues. CDR1 KGHDR and CDR2 SFDVKD come from the germline V gene. The CDR3 reads CATSDQDRPSTDTQYF. The CDR3 coding sequence is TGTGCCACCAGTGATCAGGACAGGCCTAGCACAGATACGCAGTATTTT.

This rearrangement joins TRBV19 to TRBJ2-7; 8 bases are shared with TRBD1. Germline V CDR1 and CDR2: LNHDA, SQIVND (reference sequence). The CDR3 runs 15 residues. After removal of 5 bases from V and 5 bases from J, the junction contained 11 bases not matched to a gene. The CDR3 sequence is CASSLRDRRVNEQYF. As DNA, the CDR3 is TGTGCCAGTAGTCTAAGGGACAGGAGGGTGAACGAGCAGTACTTC.

This chain joins TRBV9 and TRBJ2-3; D ambiguous. The CDR3 runs to 15 residues. Germline values: CDR1 SGDLS, CDR2 YYNGEE. V was shortened by 0 bases and J by 4 bases, with 12 bases between the two germline ends. CDR3: CASSVVGMSADTQYF. The CDR3 nucleotides read TGTGCCAGCAGCGTAGTTGGGATGTCAGCAGATACGCAGTATTTT.

CDR3 DNA: TGTGCCAGCAGCTCCCAGGGCTCCTATAATTCACCCCTCCACTTT. This sequence encodes CASSSQGSYNSPLHF. V is TRBV7-9 and J is TRBJ1-6; the D gene is possibly TRBD1 (5 bases). The CDR3 runs to 15 residues. Germline lookup yields CDR1 SEHNR and CDR2 FQNEAQ (reference sequence). The ends were cut back, 4 bases at V and 0 bases at J, with 7 bases in the middle.

This sequence joins TRBV30 and TRBJ2-7, with D perhaps TRBD2 (5 bases). V was pared by 1 base and J by 9 bases, with 13 bases between. The CDR3 runs 12 residues. The germline V gene encodes CDR1 GTSNPN and CDR2 SVGIG (reference sequence). For the CDR3, the DNA is TGTGCCTGGAGTGCGGGTAGTCGGGGGCAGTACTTC. Its protein product is CAWSAGSRGQYF.

The CDR3 loop reads CSVEESGLETQYF. The DNA of the CDR3 is TGCAGCGTTGAAGAGTCTGGATTGGAGACCCAGTACTTC. V gene TRBV29-1 combines with J gene TRBJ2-5; D ambiguous. V was trimmed by 0 bases and J by 5 bases, leaving 10 bases between them. Germline CDR1 SQVTM, CDR2 ANQGSEA. The CDR3 is made up of 13 amino acids.

The chain recombines TRBV19 with TRBJ2-6; a possible D gene is TRBD1 (5 bases). The CDR3 is 18 amino acids. The germline gives CDR1 LNHDA, CDR2 SQIVND (reference sequence). Trimming removed 7 bases from V and 0 bases from J, with 19 bases in between. The DNA of the CDR3 is TGTGCCAGTACCATCTTGGGCAGGGTCGGCTCTGGGGCCAACGTCCTGACTTTC. Its protein is CASTILGRVGSGANVLTF.

The V gene is TRBV24-1, the J gene TRBJ2-7, with D possibly being TRBD1 (5 bases). CDR1 is KGHDR, CDR2 SFDVKD, per germline. V dropped 6 bases and J dropped 1 base, with 9 bases sitting between them. This CDR3 region has 13 residues. The CDR3 is CATSTQGSYEQYF. In nucleotides, the CDR3 is TGTGCCACCAGTACCCAGGGTTCCTACGAGCAGTACTTC.

The chain uses TRBV6-5 and TRBJ1-5, with D hard to call. Between the trimmed V and J ends, which lost 6 bases and 2 bases, there was a span of 14 bases. Germline V gene sequence: CDR1 MNHEY, CDR2 SVGAGI. The CDR3 loop spans 15 amino acids. CDR3 amino acids: CASSQLGSGNQPQHF. In DNA form, the CDR3 reads TGTGCCAGCAGCCAACTGGGTAGTGGCAATCAGCCCCAGCATTTT.

V is TRBV3-1 (or the pseudogene TRBV3-2) and J is TRBJ2-7; 12 bases are a match to TRBD2. From germline, CDR1 is LGHDT and CDR2 YNNKEL (reference sequence). V lost 6 bases to trimming and J lost 3 bases; unmatched junction nucleotides: 3. The CDR3 spans 14 residues. In DNA form, the CDR3 reads TGTGCCAGCAGGAAGACTAGCGGGGGCTACGAGCAGTACTTC. As protein: CASRKTSGGYEQYF.

This clone was counted a few times. The chain joins TRBV10-3 to TRBJ1-2; D is unresolved. Deletions cut 3 bases from V and 3 bases from J, with 5 bases between. CDR3 length: 12 amino acids. The germline gives CDR1 ENHRY, CDR2 SYGVKD. The CDR3 here is CAISDQDYGYTF. CDR3 nucleotides: TGTGCCATCAGTGATCAAGACTATGGCTACACCTTC.

Only one count was recorded for this clone. The rearrangement joins TRBV6-2 or TRBV6-3 to TRBJ1-1, with D possibly being TRBD1 (6 bases). The CDR3 length is 15 residues. V was shortened by 6 bases and J by 3 bases, with 17 bases between the two germline ends. The V gene's germline CDR1 is MNHEY and CDR2 SVGEGT. The CDR3 bases are TGTGCCAGCAGCGGGGGCACAGGGACTTACACTGAAGCTTTCTTT. Residues: CASSGGTGTYTEAFF.

This chain joins TRBV7-9 and TRBJ2-7, with unresolved D. Germline CDR1 SEHNR, CDR2 FQNEAQ (reference sequence). V was trimmed by 4 bases and J by 2 bases, leaving 12 bases between them. This CDR3 spans 14 amino acids. As DNA, the CDR3 is TGTGCCAGCAGCTCCCCAAAGTGGACCTACGAGCAGTACTTC. Translated, it gives CASSSPKWTYEQYF.

The rearrangement links TRBV14 to TRBJ1-1; D is uncertain. V lost 3 bases and J lost 5, with 16 bases in between. In germline, CDR1 is SGHDN, CDR2 FVKESK. This CDR3 contains 15 residues. The DNA for the CDR3 is TGTGCCAGCAGCCACGTGGCAAGGGTGGTGACTGAAGCTTTCTTT. Translating it yields CASSHVARVVTEAFF.

The CDR3 loop reads CAWSSPGGFGRYEQYF. In DNA form, the CDR3 reads TGTGCCTGGAGCTCCCCCGGGGGCTTTGGGCGCTACGAGCAGTACTTC. This chain links TRBV30 with TRBJ2-7; either TRBD1 or TRBD2 may supply D (6 bases each). This CDR3 comprises 16 residues. Trimming cost V 3 bases and J 3 bases, with 21 bases left between them. Germline V gene data show CDR1 as GTSNPN and CDR2 as SVGIG (reference sequence).

V and J are TRBV6-5 and TRBJ2-7; tentative D call: TRBD1 (5 bases). The V end lost 8 bases, the J end lost 2 bases, and 13 bases lay between the germline ends. The CDR3 is 13 residues long. Germline CDR1 reads MNHEY; CDR2 reads SVGAGI. The DNA for the CDR3 is TGTGCCAGCGGGGCAGGGTCGCCCTACGAGCAGTACTTC. Protein: CASGAGSPYEQYF.

The chain recombines TRBV27 with TRBJ2-1; either TRBD1 or TRBD2 may fit D (5 bases each). The germline V gene encodes CDR1 MNHEY and CDR2 SMNVEV (reference sequence). Trimming took 1 base from V and 9 from J, leaving 7 bases between them. This CDR3 spans 12 amino acids. The CDR3 loop is CASSLWGSEQFF. Written as DNA, the CDR3 is TGTGCCAGCAGTTTATGGGGGAGTGAGCAGTTCTTC.

This clone turned up a few times. J is TRBJ2-7 and V is TRBV5-1; tentative D call: TRBD2 (5 bases). Germline loops: CDR1 SGHRS, CDR2 YFSETQ. V was cut by 6 bases and J by 4 bases, with 17 bases left in between. This CDR3 contains 14 residues. As DNA, the CDR3 is TGCGCCAGCAATTTACGGGGAGATGGGTACGAGCAGTACTTC. The encoded protein is CASNLRGDGYEQYF.

This chain joins TRBV27 and TRBJ1-2; 9 bases map to TRBD1. CDR3 length equals 13 residues. V lost 5 bases and J lost 7; bases outside the gene matches: 5. Germline values: CDR1 MNHEY, CDR2 SMNVEV (reference sequence). CDR3 DNA sequence: TGTGCCAGCAGTGCCCGGGACAGGGCTGGCTACACCTTC. It codes for CASSARDRAGYTF.

The rearrangement uses TRBV19 and TRBJ2-2; D might be TRBD2 (5 bases). The CDR3 loop spans 13 amino acids. Germline CDR1 LNHDA, CDR2 SQIVND (reference sequence). Trimming removed 8 bases from V and 5 bases from J, with 12 bases in between. The CDR3 DNA is TGTGCCAGTGGAGGCGAATGGACCGGGGAGCTGTTTTTT. This gives the protein CASGGEWTGELFF.

The chain uses TRBV9 and TRBJ1-2, with no clear D. Germline CDR1 SGDLS, CDR2 YYNGEE. The V end lost 4 bases, the J end lost 2 bases, and 12 bases lay between the germline ends. CDR3 length equals 14 residues. CDR3 protein: CASSKGISNYGYTF. Here the CDR3 DNA reads TGTGCCAGCAGCAAGGGTATCTCCAACTATGGCTACACCTTC.

The rearrangement uses TRBV29-1 and TRBJ2-7; TRBD2 aligns across 9 bases. The germline CDR1 and CDR2 sequences are SQVTM and ANQGSEA. V was pared by 3 bases and J by 6 bases, with 9 bases of the junction left unmatched. This CDR3 has 14 residues. The DNA of the CDR3 is TGCAGCGTTGAGCGGCTAGCGGGACTGGGCGAGCAGTACTTC. This sequence encodes CSVERLAGLGEQYF.

This clone was counted between two and nine times. The genes are TRBV10-3 and TRBJ2-1; TRBD2 agrees at 10 bases. Losses at the gene ends were 6 bases for V and 10 bases for J; bases not matched to a gene: 12. Germline CDR1 and CDR2: ENHRY and SYGVKD. The CDR3 has 15 residues. The CDR3 protein is CAIRDPGLAREEQFF. CDR3 sequence (DNA): TGTGCCATCAGGGACCCGGGACTAGCGCGAGAGGAGCAGTTCTTC.

V gene TRBV3-1 (or the pseudogene TRBV3-2) combines with J gene TRBJ2-2; TRBD2 matches 11 bases. Germline V lookup: CDR1 LGHDT, CDR2 YNNKEL (reference sequence). With V trimmed by 3 bases and J by 4 bases, 13 bases remained unmatched. The CDR3 consists of 19 residues. CDR3 residues: CASSHEFFPSGGSTGELFF. CDR3 nucleotide sequence: TGTGCCAGCAGCCACGAGTTTTTCCCTAGCGGGGGGTCCACCGGGGAGCTGTTTTTT.